This TCR beta chain was retrieved from a study of T cells in Graves' hyperthyroidism and ophthalmopathy (dated by TCRdb to the late 2010s). Regarding the complete study: Peripheral blood samples were taken at initial diagnosis, before any treatment was given. In addition, the study compared T-cell repertoires in thyroid tissue and in blood from roughly six Graves' hyperthyroidism patients. For training and testing, the approximately 97 patients in the discovery cohort were randomly divided in a 7:3 ratio. TCR Vbeta CDR3 sequencing of fewer than 150 peripheral blood samples (over 40 ophthalmopathy, over 70 hyperthyroidism and about 17 progressor patients) is reported in the paper. After sampling, hyperthyroidism patients received methimazole starting at 30 mg daily, and ophthalmopathy patients received high-dose intravenous methylprednisolone. Prospective prediction of ophthalmopathy was tested in an independent validation cohort of 18 to 20 hyperthyroidism patients and some 17 patients who later progressed to ophthalmopathy. A discovery cohort of roughly 100 patients, about 40 with Graves' ophthalmopathy and 55 to 60 with stable Graves' hyperthyroidism, was used to find distinguishing TCR V-J signatures. On the study overall, not on this receptor specifically: In cross-validation, a model built on a 13 V-J signature told ophthalmopathy apart from stable hyperthyroidism with approximately 90% sensitivity and about 81% specificity, and in testing the same model reached 80%/75%. Most expanded thyroid clonotypes (frequency above 0.001) were also detected in blood, suggesting blood repertoires may reflect thyroid immune responses. In validation, the model predicted progression to ophthalmopathy with 65% to 71% sensitivity and approximately 74% specificity, a median of about 6.7 months before onset. No statistical method was used to fix the sample size in advance, and group allocation was not hidden from the investigators.

As concerns this clonotype: Its antigen specificity is not known. Compared with germline, one end of the junction differs, possibly owing to a read error.

TCR beta CDR3 regions were amplified from RNA transcripts. A first-round RT-PCR of the TCR CDR3 used the HTBI primer set with the Qiagen OneStep RT-PCR kit. The libraries were constructed in a second round of multiplex PCR and then size-selected and purified. Paired-end sequencing of the libraries was performed with 100 bp reads on an Illumina HiSeq2000. Per the authors' processing: Raw data were processed with SOAPnuke, discarding reads with adapters, uncalled bases, mean Phred below 15, or no exact constant-primer or identifier match. COPE v1.2.5 was used to merge the high-quality paired reads, and each unique nucleotide sequence was defined as a clonotype. MiTCR v1.1 was used to align clonotypes to the IMGT TRBV, TRBD and TRBJ reference segments. The analysis was restricted to V-J combinations with a frequency above 0.0001, which together covered 99.2% of the repertoires. A TCS score was defined as the ratio between F50 (clonal expansion) and ExV (chaos), using BLOSUM62-based TCRdist between CDR3 peptides within each V-J. Welch's t-statistics and random forest reduced roughly 530 V-J features to 10 to 15, which were used in a naive Bayes classifier (R e1071). TCRdb applied fastp at Q25 and MiXCR to the public reads, then kept only in-frame beta chains. Every CDR3 protein is listed once, alongside the most common genes and DNA of its rows. The V and J calls, along with clone size, are taken from TCRdb and not from the paper's own processing. This sample comprises 400,000 or so distinct CDR3 sequences, 12% to 15% of them detected only once. The ten largest clones take up roughly 20% of the sample.

Ophthalmopathy patients had moderately to severely active disease, Clinical Activity Score of at least 3, NOSPECS grade of at least 4, and duration under 3 months. Exclusion was applied to patients with uncontrolled infections, other autoimmune diseases, pregnancy or lactation. Diagnoses were established on the basis of clinical symptoms, serum thyroxine and TRAb, thyroid ultrasound, and orbital computed tomography. PBMCs were isolated from 8 to 10 ml of fresh peripheral blood by Ficoll-Paque density gradient centrifugation. Total RNA was extracted using Trizol reagent, and RNA quality was assessed on an Agilent 2100 Bioanalyzer. The TCR was taken from a woman in her sixties or seventies with Graves' ophthalmopathy. The sequencing input was blood.

The encoded CDR3 is CVSSAGTSGEQYF. The DNA is TGTGTCAGCAGCGCCGGGACTAGCGGCGAGCAGTACTTC. Rearrangement joined TRBV9 to TRBJ2-7; the central 11 bases match TRBD2. CDR1 SGDLS and CDR2 YYNGEE were looked up in the germline V gene. The CDR3 measures 13 amino acids from cysteine to phenylalanine. Kept here is only the CDR3 DNA, which spans 39 bases and is read in frame from base 1.